The 5 T cell receptor beta chains below come from one sample, sequenced in a study of shared clonotypes between healthy human individuals. TCRdb's table, derived via immunoSEQ multiplex PCR, lists solely in-frame clones and lacks some. The data show 2,500,000 or so clones, with under 95% seen just once and 0.36% held by the top ten. What was sequenced was naive CD4+ T cells from PBMCs. The subset here: CD45RA+ positively selected. Source of these receptors: a man between 18 and 35 years old in good health. Some clones in this sample may be carry-over from other donors' samples.

The chain carries TRBV9 and TRBJ2-3, with D uncertain. The germline gives CDR1 SGDLS, CDR2 YYNGEE. The CDR3 loop spans 14 amino acids. V lost 2 bases and J lost 5, with 12 bases in between. The CDR3 protein is CASSVLGLGDTQYF. DNA for the CDR3: TGTGCCAGCAGCGTCTTGGGCCTAGGAGATACGCAGTATTTT.

The CDR3 sequence: CASSPPTAYYGYTF. DNA of the CDR3: TGTGCCAGCTCACCACCGACAGCCTACTATGGCTACACCTTC. The chain couples TRBV18 to TRBJ1-2, with a possible D match to TRBD1 (5 bases). The CDR3 sequence is 14 residues long. V was trimmed by 0 bases and J by 3 bases, leaving 8 bases between them. The germline CDR1 and CDR2 sequences are KGHSH and LQKENI. Full variable domain (remainder filled in from reference TRBV18 and TRBJ1-2): NAGVMQNPRHLVRRRGQEARLRCSPMKGHSHVYWYRQLPEEGLKFMVYLQKENIIDESGMPKERFSAEFPKEGPSILRIQQVVRGDSAAYFCASSPPTAYYGYTFGSGTRLTVV.

This clone was found once. This sequence joins TRBV19 and TRBJ2-1; maybe TRBD1 (6 bases). V lost 4 bases and J 6 bases, leaving 19 bases between the germline ends. CDR1 LNHDA and CDR2 SQIVND come from the germline V gene (reference sequence). The CDR3 length is 16 residues. The CDR3 loop reads CASSRLTGSEINEQFF. The DNA of the CDR3 is TGTGCCAGTAGTAGACTCACAGGGAGTGAAATCAATGAGCAGTTCTTC.

The chain is built from TRBV7-2 and TRBJ2-5; 9 bases align to TRBD2. The CDR3 length is 14 residues. V lost 3 bases, J lost 9 bases, and 8 bases stayed unmatched. CDR1 and CDR2 (germline): SGHTA, FQGNSA. CDR3 amino acids: CASSLGVAGGAQYF. CDR3 DNA sequence: TGTGCCAGCAGCTTGGGAGTGGCGGGAGGGGCCCAGTACTTC. The full variable domain, rest sourced from reference TRBV7-2 and TRBJ2-5, is GAGVSQSPSNKVTEKGKDVELRCDPISGHTALYWYRQSLGQGLEFLIYFQGNSAPDKSGLPSDRFSAERTGGSVSTLTIQRTQQEDSAVYLCASSLGVAGGAQYFGPGTRLLVL.

V usage is TRBV7-3 and J usage is TRBJ2-3; maybe TRBD2 (6 bases). V lost 6 bases and J lost 4, with 20 bases in between. The CDR3 length is 16 residues. CDR1 and CDR2 from the germline V gene are SGHTA and FQGTGA. This CDR3 is CASSPGRGIRADTQYF. The CDR3 nucleotides are TGTGCCAGCAGTCCGGGACGCGGGATTAGGGCAGATACGCAGTATTTT.